The following is a T cell receptor (beta chain) sequence with its context. It was about 82 million PBMCs that unsorted samples used for genomic DNA. V was shortened by 1 base and J by 1 base, with 11 bases between the two germline ends. Per the germline V gene, CDR1 is MGHRA and CDR2 is YSYEKL. The CDR3 has 15 amino acids. Each subset's genomic DNA was shared equally among a number of immunoSEQ plates. Replicate PCRs for unsorted PBMC used about 330 ng DNA (approximately 30,000 T cell genomes). Using immunoSEQ multiplex PCR, the repertoire was profiled, and TCRdb retains in-frame clones only, with some absent. The sample carries around 450,000 clones, 75% to 85% recorded once. The record originates from a study of shared clonotypes between healthy human individuals.

J is TRBJ2-7 and V is TRBV4-1; D possibly corresponds to TRBD2 (6 bases). The origin of this receptor is a woman aged 40 to 49 in good health. Some clones in this sample may be carry-over from other donors' samples. The specimen sequenced was PBMCs. The CDR3 region has the DNA TGCGCCAGCAGCCAAGTTCAACTAGCTTCCTACGAGCAGTACTTC. Its protein is CASSQVQLASYEQYF.